This TCR beta chain was documented in a study of blood T cell repertoires in COVID-19. Study in general: Samples of COVID-19 (acute and convalescent) were obtained from the United States, Italy and Spain.

Under the authors' procedure: From reference gene primer amplification, estimates of nucleated cell counts were derived. Sequencing was performed with immunoSEQ multiplex PCR; in TCRdb, only in-frame clones are kept and a portion is missing. D and trimming come from the DNA, and the V and J calls and clone size come from that table. The sample lists approximately 270,000 clones, 75% to 95% occurring once. This clone was counted between two and nine times. The CDR3 consists of 13 residues. Germline V gene lookup returns CDR1 MNHEY and CDR2 SVGAGI. V lost 0 bases and J 7 bases, leaving 9 bases between the germline ends.

The TCR originated in a man aged 40-49 years who had been exposed to COVID-19. This sequence joins TRBV6-5 and TRBJ1-1, with D unclear. What was sequenced was PBMCs or T cells enriched from blood (not recorded which). This CDR3 reads CASSYSPWSEAFF. The CDR3 nucleotides are TGTGCCAGCAGTTACTCCCCGTGGAGTGAAGCTTTCTTT.